Listed here are 30 T cell receptor beta chains from one sample, sequenced in a study of blood T cell repertoires in COVID-19. The data were produced by immunoSEQ multiplex PCR, yet TCRdb's version contains in-frame clones alone and is incomplete. The data contain 250,000 to 400,000 clones, more than 75% of them singletons. Sequencing input: PBMCs or T cells enriched from blood (not recorded which). The receptors were sampled from a woman younger than 45 who had recovered from COVID-19.

The chain employs TRBV5-1 and TRBJ1-1; tentative D call: TRBD1 (6 bases). CDR1 and CDR2 (germline): SGHRS, YFSETQ. The length of the CDR3 is 15 residues. Trimming removed 0 bases from V and 0 bases from J, with 9 bases in between. CDR3 DNA sequence: TGCGCCAGCAGCTTGGAGGGGGAGCTGAACACTGAAGCTTTCTTT. It specifies CASSLEGELNTEAFF.

V is TRBV28 and J is TRBJ1-5, with D perhaps TRBD1 (6 bases). Between the trimmed V and J ends, which lost 3 bases and 3 bases, there was a span of 15 bases. The germline V gene encodes CDR1 MDHEN and CDR2 SYDVKM. This CDR3 spans 16 amino acids. For the CDR3, the DNA is TGTGCCAGCAGTTTGGGGGCAAGTATTGACAATCAGCCCCAGCATTTT. Its translation is CASSLGASIDNQPQHF.

J is TRBJ1-1 and V is TRBV7-2; possibly TRBD1 for D (6 bases). V lost 5 bases and J 3 bases, leaving 10 bases between the germline ends. Germline CDR1 is SGHTA and CDR2 is FQGNSA. The CDR3 runs to 13 residues. CDR3 bases: TGTGCCAGCAGCCGTTCAGGGGACACTGAAGCTTTCTTT. It is translated as CASSRSGDTEAFF.

This clone was observed once. The J gene is TRBJ1-1, the V gene TRBV5-4; no firm D call. Deletions cut 1 base from V and 10 bases from J, with 17 bases between. Germline V lookup: CDR1 SGHNT, CDR2 YYREEE (reference sequence). This CDR3 is 14 amino acids long. Written as DNA, the CDR3 is TGTGCCAGCAGCTTGCGCGGGCCCCCAGGCGGAGCTTTCTTT. This codes for CASSLRGPPGGAFF.

The gene calls are TRBV7-3 and TRBJ1-2, with no clear D. CDR1 is SGHTA and CDR2 is FQGTGA in the germline V gene. There are 12 residues in the CDR3. Trimming cost V 2 bases and J 8 bases, with 9 bases left between them. CDR3: CASSLEGGGYTF. The CDR3 nucleotides are TGTGCCAGCAGCTTAGAGGGCGGGGGCTACACCTTC.

This sequence joins TRBV4-1 and TRBJ2-6; possibly TRBD1 for D (6 bases). CDR3 length: 18 residues. The V end lost 1 base, the J end lost 1 base, and 14 bases lay between the germline ends. In germline, CDR1 is MGHRA, CDR2 YSYEKL. The CDR3 reads CASSQGGQFFSGANVLTF. DNA for the CDR3: TGCGCCAGCAGCCAAGGAGGACAGTTTTTTTCTGGGGCCAACGTCCTGACTTTC.

This chain connects TRBV15 to TRBJ2-7, with 8 nucleotides matching TRBD1. The V gene end was trimmed by 0 bases and the J gene end by 4 bases; junction bases not matched to a gene: 2. Germline V CDR1 and CDR2: LNHNV, YYDKDF (reference sequence). The CDR3 totals 14 residues. CDR3 sequence reads: CATSRERQGYEQYF. Here the CDR3 DNA reads TGTGCCACCAGCAGAGAGCGACAGGGGTACGAGCAGTACTTC. Supplemented by reference TRBV15 and TRBJ2-7, the full variable domain reads DAMVIQNPRYQVTQFGKPVTLSCSQTLNHNVMYWYQQKSSQAPKLLFHYYDKDFNNEADTPDNFQSRRPNTSFCFLDIRSPGLGDTAMYLCATSRERQGYEQYFGPGTRLTVT.

The chain's CDR3 is CASSPVWTEYGYTF. The CDR3 DNA reads TGCGCCAGCAGCCCTGTTTGGACAGAATATGGCTACACCTTC. V usage is TRBV4-1 and J usage is TRBJ1-2, with D perhaps matching TRBD1 (6 bases). This CDR3 comprises 14 residues. CDR1 is MGHRA, CDR2 YSYEKL, per germline. The V end lost 4 bases, the J end lost 5 bases, and 14 bases lay between the germline ends.

The gene calls are TRBV27 and TRBJ2-5; D is possibly TRBD2 (6 bases). Per the germline V gene, CDR1 is MNHEY and CDR2 is SMNVEV (reference sequence). The CDR3 contains 11 residues. The DNA of the CDR3 is TGTGCTGTCCAGGGAGGAGAGACCCAGTACTTC. Translating it yields CAVQGGETQYF.

V and J are TRBV15 and TRBJ1-2; 8 positions agree with TRBD1. CDR1 and CDR2 (germline): LNHNV, YYDKDF (reference sequence). The junction had 9 bases not matched to a gene; V was cut back by 4 bases and J by 8 bases. The CDR3 is 14 amino acids. The CDR3, as DNA: TGTGCCACCAGCACCCAGCAGGGGGCGGAAGGCTACACCTTC. Translated, it gives CATSTQQGAEGYTF.

The chain joins TRBV28 to TRBJ1-3; D call uncertain. CDR3 size: 14 residues. The V and J ends lost 4 bases and 9 bases respectively, with 16 bases between them. The germline V gene has CDR1 MDHEN and CDR2 SYDVKM. The CDR3 loop is CASSSFWAEGTIYF. The CDR3 region has the DNA TGTGCCAGCAGTTCCTTTTGGGCGGAGGGCACCATATATTTT.

The CDR3 DNA follows: TGCGCCAGCAGCTTGGCCGGCGGGGGCGCCTACAATGAGCAGTTCTTC. As protein: CASSLAGGGAYNEQFF. The chain has TRBV5-1 and TRBJ2-1, with a weak D call TRBD2 (7 bases). Germline V gene lookup returns CDR1 SGHRS and CDR2 YFSETQ. This CDR3 comprises 16 residues. Trimming cost V 0 bases and J 2 bases, with 12 bases left between them.

The chain is built from TRBV13 and TRBJ2-7; 8 nucleotides align to TRBD1. The trim removed 5 bases at V and 4 bases at J, leaving 16 bases unmatched. The CDR3 contains 17 residues. Germline V lookup: CDR1 PRHDT, CDR2 FYEKMQ (reference sequence). Here the CDR3 reads CASSMGSWAGGFYEQYF. CDR3 bases: TGTGCCAGCAGCATGGGCTCCTGGGCAGGGGGCTTTTACGAGCAGTACTTC.

J is TRBJ1-2 and V is TRBV19; D gene ambiguous. Germline assignment: CDR1 LNHDA and CDR2 SQIVND (reference sequence). The CDR3 sequence is 11 residues long. V gave up 8 bases and J gave up 4 bases, with 8 bases separating them. DNA for the CDR3: TGTGCCAGTGGTGGAGGCTATGGCTACACCTTC. It is translated as CASGGGYGYTF. Full variable domain (outside the CDR3, taken from reference TRBV19 and TRBJ1-2): DGGITQSPKYLFRKEGQNVTLSCEQNLNHDAMYWYRQDPGQGLRLIYYSQIVNDFQKGDIAEGYSVSREKKESFPLTVTSAQKNPTAFYLCASGGGYGYTFGSGTRLTVV.

J is TRBJ1-3 and V is TRBV9; unclear D gene. CDR3 length equals 15 residues. Trimming took 0 bases from V and 0 from J, leaving 7 bases between them. CDR1 is SGDLS and CDR2 is YYNGEE in the germline V gene. The CDR3 DNA reads as TGTGCCAGCAGCGTAGGACACTTCTCTGGAAACACCATATATTTT. Protein product: CASSVGHFSGNTIYF. Filled out from reference TRBV9 and TRBJ1-3, the complete variable domain reads DSGVTQTPKHLITATGQRVTLRCSPRSGDLSVYWYQQSLDQGLQFLIQYYNGEERAKGNILERFSAQQFPDLHSELNLSSLELGDSALYFCASSVGHFSGNTIYFGEGSWLTVV.

The chain links TRBV7-9 to TRBJ1-1; 7 bases agree with TRBD1. Germline V gene sequence: CDR1 SEHNR, CDR2 FQNEAQ (reference sequence). The CDR3 loop spans 16 amino acids. The V and J ends lost 1 base and 0 bases, in that order; junction bases with no gene match: 5. The CDR3 coding sequence is TGTGCCAGCAGCTTAGTTGGACAGGTGATGAACACTGAAGCTTTCTTT. It is translated as CASSLVGQVMNTEAFF.

In this sample, this clone turned up a few times. DNA for the CDR3: TGTGCCAGCAGTGAAGGGACAGAGAGCCGGTCCGATACGCAGTATTTT. It codes for CASSEGTESRSDTQYF. V gene TRBV2 combines with J gene TRBJ2-3; tentatively, D is TRBD1 (6 bases). There are 16 residues in the CDR3. The V end lost 1 base, the J end lost 6 bases, and 17 bases lay between the germline ends. The V gene's germline CDR1 is SNHLY and CDR2 FYNNEI.

The chain recombines TRBV6-4 with TRBJ2-7; possible D gene TRBD1, 6 bases. This CDR3 is 16 amino acids long. V lost 6 bases, J lost 1 base, and 19 bases lay in between. Germline V gives CDR1 MRHNA, CDR2 SNTAGT. The CDR3 reads CASSPDRPEGSYEQYF. Written as DNA, the CDR3 is TGTGCCAGCAGCCCGGACAGACCAGAGGGATCCTACGAGCAGTACTTC.

The chain couples TRBV6-5 to TRBJ1-4, with D perhaps TRBD1 (6 bases). The germline CDR1 and CDR2 sequences are MNHEY and SVGAGI. The germline V and J ends were trimmed by 6 bases and 6 bases, with 14 bases remaining between them. This CDR3 has 14 residues. CDR3 amino acids: CASRLTGGYEKLFF. In DNA, the CDR3 is TGTGCCAGCAGGTTGACAGGCGGCTATGAAAAACTGTTTTTT.

The V and J genes are TRBV6-5 and TRBJ1-1; D ambiguous. Germline V gene data show CDR1 as MNHEY and CDR2 as SVGAGI. The CDR3 extends over 13 amino acids. V lost 2 bases and J 1 base, leaving 5 bases between the germline ends. The CDR3 sequence is CASSYARNTEAFF. Here the CDR3 DNA reads TGTGCCAGCAGTTACGCCAGGAACACTGAAGCTTTCTTT.

The chain joins TRBV12-3 or TRBV12-4 to TRBJ2-1, with TRBD2 as a possible D gene (6 bases). Trimming took off 6 bases at V and 4 bases at J, with 10 bases between the two ends. The CDR3 runs 13 residues. This chain's CDR3 is CASSPGLYNEQFF. The CDR3 bases are TGTGCCAGCAGCCCCGGACTATACAATGAGCAGTTCTTC.

In this sample, this clone turned up a few times. The chain recombines TRBV11-2 with TRBJ2-7, with D possibly being TRBD2 (6 bases). Germline V gene data show CDR1 as SGHAT and CDR2 as FQNNGV. Trimming removed 3 bases at V and 5 bases at J, with 11 bases between. CDR3 size: 13 residues. CDR3: CASSFGGVDEQYF. The CDR3 bases are TGTGCCAGCAGCTTCGGAGGGGTAGACGAGCAGTACTTC.

The genes are TRBV15 and TRBJ1-5; D is undetermined. CDR1 and CDR2 (germline): LNHNV, YYDKDF (reference sequence). V lost 0 bases and J lost 7, with 10 bases in between. CDR3 length equals 14 residues. This CDR3 reads CATSRDREGQPQHF. The CDR3 DNA is TGTGCCACCAGCAGAGATCGGGAAGGCCAGCCCCAGCATTTT.

V is TRBV28 and J is TRBJ1-5, with TRBD1 matching 7 bases. The germline gives CDR1 MDHEN, CDR2 SYDVKM. CDR3 length: 15 amino acids. V lost 5 bases and J lost 9; bases outside the gene matches: 13. CDR3 region: CASSTSGGARRPQHF. The DNA for the CDR3 is TGTGCCAGCAGTACCTCAGGGGGAGCGAGAAGGCCCCAGCATTTT.

The V gene is TRBV7-2, the J gene TRBJ1-3; possible D gene TRBD1, 5 bases. With 6 bases removed from V and 4 bases from J, the gap between germline ends came to 13 bases. Germline V gene sequence: CDR1 SGHTA, CDR2 FQGNSA. The CDR3 length is 14 residues. The CDR3 nucleotides read TGTGCCAGCAGTTCCCCAGGGAAGGGAAACACCATATATTTT. Amino acid sequence: CASSSPGKGNTIYF.

The chain joins TRBV6-1 to TRBJ1-1, with TRBD1 as a possible D gene (5 bases). The CDR3 has 13 residues. Trimming cost V 6 bases and J 0 bases, with 8 bases left between them. Germline CDR1 MNHNS, CDR2 SASEGT. The chain's CDR3 is CASSGGMNTEAFF. The CDR3 DNA is TGTGCCAGCAGCGGGGGAATGAACACTGAAGCTTTCTTT.

The chain carries TRBV3-1 (or the pseudogene TRBV3-2) and TRBJ2-7; D perhaps matches TRBD1 (5 bases). Germline V lookup: CDR1 LGHDT, CDR2 YNNKEL (reference sequence). Trimming stripped 2 bases from V and 6 bases from J, with 17 bases between. This CDR3 comprises 15 residues. Here the CDR3 reads CASSQPLDPQGEQYF. The CDR3 DNA sequence: TGTGCCAGCAGCCAACCGTTAGACCCCCAGGGCGAGCAGTACTTC.

The V gene is TRBV7-2, the J gene TRBJ2-5; D is perhaps TRBD2 (7 bases). V was cut by 5 bases and J by 5 bases, with 18 bases left in between. Germline values: CDR1 SGHTA, CDR2 FQGNSA. The CDR3 runs 15 residues. In DNA form, the CDR3 reads TGTGCCAGCAGCCCGGTCCGGACTAGGGGGGAGACCCAGTACTTC. Amino acid sequence: CASSPVRTRGETQYF.

This chain connects TRBV18 to TRBJ2-1; unclear D gene. CDR3 length equals 12 residues. The germline V gene encodes CDR1 KGHSH and CDR2 LQKENI. V was trimmed by 4 bases and J by 9 bases, leaving 10 bases between them. CDR3 sequence reads: CASSRVEVEQFF. The CDR3 DNA sequence: TGTGCCAGCTCACGGGTAGAGGTTGAGCAGTTCTTC. The complete variable domain, with remaining parts taken from reference TRBV18 and TRBJ2-1, reads NAGVMQNPRHLVRRRGQEARLRCSPMKGHSHVYWYRQLPEEGLKFMVYLQKENIIDESGMPKERFSAEFPKEGPSILRIQQVVRGDSAAYFCASSRVEVEQFFGPGTRLTVL.

The chain carries TRBV19 and TRBJ1-1, with 7 bases identical to TRBD1. The CDR3 is 11 residues long. Trimming cost V 11 bases and J 6 bases; bases outside gene matches: 6. Per germline, CDR1 LNHDA and CDR2 SQIVND (reference sequence). CDR3 in DNA: TGTGCCTCAGGGGACAGCGCTGAAGCTTTCTTT. It codes for CASGDSAEAFF. Full variable domain (missing parts from reference TRBV19 and TRBJ1-1): DGGITQSPKYLFRKEGQNVTLSCEQNLNHDAMYWYRQDPGQGLRLIYYSQIVNDFQKGDIAEGYSVSREKKESFPLTVTSAQKNPTAFYLCASGDSAEAFFGQGTRLTVV.